These T cell receptor beta chains were read from a single sample in a study of neurological immune-mediated disorders. TCRdb fed the 5' RACE reads into MiXCR, producing one record per CDR3 protein. The sample includes about 60,000 distinct CDR3 sequences, roughly 3.5% of them seen just once. What was sequenced was PBMCs. The receptor set was obtained from a man younger than 45 with multiple sclerosis. CDR3s include the opening cysteine and the closing phenylalanine or tryptophan. The D gene is left open where the match is weak. Not all rows give a size; the values are once, few, many and, for expanded clones, a class.

d_call	v_call	j_call	clone_size	cdr3_nt	cdr3_aa
TRBD2	TRBV6-6	TRBJ2-7	many	TGTGCCAGCAGTTACTCGGCTAGCGGGAGTGTATTTTACGAGCAGTACTTC	CASSYSASGSVFYEQYF
NA	TRBV25-1	TRBJ2-7	many	TGTGCCAGCAGACGGACAGAGTCCTACGAGCAGTACTTC	CASRRTESYEQYF
NA	TRBV20-1	TRBJ1-4	many	TGCAGTGCTAGAGTAGGGAGAGCGAGGCATGAAAAACTGTTTTTT	CSARVGRARHEKLFF
NA	TRBV2	TRBJ1-2	many	TGTGCCAGCAGTGAAGGTTTACAGGCTCTCTATGGCTACACCTTC	CASSEGLQALYGYTF
TRBD2	TRBV7-6	TRBJ2-3	NA	TGTGCCAGCAGCCCGTTGAGGAGGGTTAGCGGGGTTGATACGCAGTATTTT	CASSPLRRVSGVDTQYF
TRBD2	TRBV6-4	TRBJ2-1	many	TGTGCCAGCAGTGACTCGGGGCGGGGGGCCACGGATGAGCAGTTCTTC	CASSDSGRGATDEQFF
NA	TRBV21-1	TRBJ1-2	many	TGTGCCAGCAGCAAAGGTGTCAGGCCCCCACTAGGCTACACCTTC	CASSKGVRPPLGYTF
NA	TRBV7-9	TRBJ1-2	many	TGTGCCAGCAGCTTAGAACAGGGATCGGGTGGCTACACCTTC	CASSLEQGSGGYTF
NA	TRBV12-3/TRBV12-4	TRBJ2-3	many	TGTGCCAGCAGTTTTAGGTCCCTGATAGATACGCAGTATTTT	CASSFRSLIDTQYF
TRBD1	TRBV5-6	TRBJ2-7	many	TGTGCCAGCAGCCAGGGGGCTTACGAGCAGTACTTC	CASSQGAYEQYF